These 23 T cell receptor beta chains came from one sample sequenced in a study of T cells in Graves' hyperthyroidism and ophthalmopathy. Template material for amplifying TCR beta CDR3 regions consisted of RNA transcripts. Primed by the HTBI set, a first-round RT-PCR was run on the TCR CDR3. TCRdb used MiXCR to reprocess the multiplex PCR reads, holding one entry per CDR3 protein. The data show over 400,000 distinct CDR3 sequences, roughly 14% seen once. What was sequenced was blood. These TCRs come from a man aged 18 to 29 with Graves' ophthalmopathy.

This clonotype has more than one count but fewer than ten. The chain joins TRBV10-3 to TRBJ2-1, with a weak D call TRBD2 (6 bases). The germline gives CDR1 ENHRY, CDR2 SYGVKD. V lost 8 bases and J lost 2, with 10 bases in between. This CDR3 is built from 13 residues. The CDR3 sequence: CAIFRETYNEQFF. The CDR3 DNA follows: TGTGCCATCTTCCGGGAGACCTACAATGAGCAGTTCTTC.

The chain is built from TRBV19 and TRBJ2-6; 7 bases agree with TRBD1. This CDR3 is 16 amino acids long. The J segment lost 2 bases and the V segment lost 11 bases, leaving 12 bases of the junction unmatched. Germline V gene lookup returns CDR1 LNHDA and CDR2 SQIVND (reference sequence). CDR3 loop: CAAGRGGAAGANVLTF. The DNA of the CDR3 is TGTGCCGCCGGTCGAGGGGGCGCAGCTGGGGCCAACGTCCTGACTTTC.

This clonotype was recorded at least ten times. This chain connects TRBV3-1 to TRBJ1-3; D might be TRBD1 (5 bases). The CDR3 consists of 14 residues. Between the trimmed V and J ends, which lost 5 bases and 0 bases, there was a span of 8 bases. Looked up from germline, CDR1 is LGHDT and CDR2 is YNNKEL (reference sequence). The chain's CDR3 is CASSGTSSGNTIYF. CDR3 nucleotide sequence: TGTGCCAGCAGCGGGACCTCCTCTGGAAACACCATATATTTT.

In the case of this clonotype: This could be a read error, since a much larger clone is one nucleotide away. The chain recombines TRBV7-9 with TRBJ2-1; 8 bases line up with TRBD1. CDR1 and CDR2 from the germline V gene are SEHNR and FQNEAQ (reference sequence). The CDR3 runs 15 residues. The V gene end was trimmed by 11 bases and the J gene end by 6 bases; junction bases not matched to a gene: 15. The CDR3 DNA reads TGTGCCTCCAGCTCGGAACAGGGGGTTGTCAATGAGCAGTTCTTC. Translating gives CASSSEQGVVNEQFF.

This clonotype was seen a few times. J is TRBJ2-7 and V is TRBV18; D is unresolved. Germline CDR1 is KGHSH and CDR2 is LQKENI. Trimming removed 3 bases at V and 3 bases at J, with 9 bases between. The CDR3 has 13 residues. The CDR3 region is CASSPNTLYEQYF. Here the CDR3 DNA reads TGTGCCAGCTCACCCAACACTCTCTACGAGCAGTACTTC.

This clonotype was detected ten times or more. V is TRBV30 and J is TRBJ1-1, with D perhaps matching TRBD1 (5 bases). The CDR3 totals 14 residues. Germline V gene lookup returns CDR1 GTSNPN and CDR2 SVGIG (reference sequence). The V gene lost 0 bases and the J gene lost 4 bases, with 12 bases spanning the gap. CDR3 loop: CAWSVAGGGTEAFF. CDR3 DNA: TGTGCCTGGAGTGTAGCCGGGGGAGGCACTGAAGCTTTCTTT.

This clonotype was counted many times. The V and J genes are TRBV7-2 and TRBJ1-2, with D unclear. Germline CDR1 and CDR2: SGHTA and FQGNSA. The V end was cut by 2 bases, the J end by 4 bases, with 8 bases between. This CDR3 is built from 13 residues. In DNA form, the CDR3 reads TGTGCCAGCAGCTTAACAAAAGCCTATGGCTACACCTTC. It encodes CASSLTKAYGYTF.

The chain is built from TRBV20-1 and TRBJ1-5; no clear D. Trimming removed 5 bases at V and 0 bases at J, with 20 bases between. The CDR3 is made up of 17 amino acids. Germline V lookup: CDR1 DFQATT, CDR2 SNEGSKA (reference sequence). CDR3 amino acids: CSARNARGVYSNQPQHF. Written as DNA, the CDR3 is TGCAGTGCTCGCAATGCTCGAGGTGTTTATAGCAATCAGCCCCAGCATTTT.

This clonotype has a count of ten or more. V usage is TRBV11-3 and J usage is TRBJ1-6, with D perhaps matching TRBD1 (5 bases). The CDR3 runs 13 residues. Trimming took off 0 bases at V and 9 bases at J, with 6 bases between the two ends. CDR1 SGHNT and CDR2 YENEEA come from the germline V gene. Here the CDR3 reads CASSLEGVSPLHF. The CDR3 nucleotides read TGTGCCAGCAGCTTAGAAGGGGTTTCACCCCTCCACTTT. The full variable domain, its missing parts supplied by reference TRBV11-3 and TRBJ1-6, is EAGVVQSPRYKIIEKKQPVAFWCNPISGHNTLYWYLQNLGQGPELLIRYENEEAVDDSQLPKDRFSAERLKGVDSTLKIQPAELGDSAVYLCASSLEGVSPLHFGNGTRLTVT.

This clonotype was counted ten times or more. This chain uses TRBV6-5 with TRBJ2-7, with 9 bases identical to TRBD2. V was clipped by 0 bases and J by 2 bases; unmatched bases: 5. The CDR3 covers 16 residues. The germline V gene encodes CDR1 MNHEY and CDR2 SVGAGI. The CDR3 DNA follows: TGTGCCAGCAGTTACTCGTTAGCGGGGGCCACCTACGAGCAGTACTTC. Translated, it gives CASSYSLAGATYEQYF.

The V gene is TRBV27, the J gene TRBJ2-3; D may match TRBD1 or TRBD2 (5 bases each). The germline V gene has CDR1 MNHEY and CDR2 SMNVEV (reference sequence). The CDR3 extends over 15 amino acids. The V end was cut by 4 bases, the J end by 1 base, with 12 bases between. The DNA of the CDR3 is TGTGCCAGCAGTTCGAGGGGTTACGGCACAGATACGCAGTATTTT. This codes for CASSSRGYGTDTQYF.

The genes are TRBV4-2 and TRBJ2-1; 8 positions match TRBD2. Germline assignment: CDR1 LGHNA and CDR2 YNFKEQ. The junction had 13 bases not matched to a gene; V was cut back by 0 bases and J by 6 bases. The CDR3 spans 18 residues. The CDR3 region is CASSQEEIGLAGVNEQFF. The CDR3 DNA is TGTGCCAGCAGCCAAGAAGAAATCGGACTAGCAGGGGTCAATGAGCAGTTCTTC.

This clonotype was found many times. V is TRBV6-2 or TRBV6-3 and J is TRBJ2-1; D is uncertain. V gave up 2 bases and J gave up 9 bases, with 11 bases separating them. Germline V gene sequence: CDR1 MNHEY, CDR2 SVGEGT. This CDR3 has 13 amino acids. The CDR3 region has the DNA TGTGCCAGCAGTTACACCCGATATCTTGAGCAGTTCTTC. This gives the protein CASSYTRYLEQFF.

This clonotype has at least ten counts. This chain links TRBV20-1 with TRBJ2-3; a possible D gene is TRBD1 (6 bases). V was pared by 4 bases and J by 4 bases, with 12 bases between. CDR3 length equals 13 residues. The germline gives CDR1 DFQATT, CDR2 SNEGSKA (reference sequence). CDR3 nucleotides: TGCAGTGCTACTCACCCAGGGGCAGATACGCAGTATTTT. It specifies CSATHPGADTQYF.

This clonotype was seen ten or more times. CDR3 residues: CASSFPWGQGNTGELFF. As DNA, the CDR3 is TGTGCCAGCAGTTTCCCGTGGGGACAGGGTAACACCGGGGAGCTGTTTTTT. V gene TRBV12-3 or TRBV12-4 combines with J gene TRBJ2-2, with TRBD1 matching 9 bases. This CDR3 contains 17 residues. The trim removed 3 bases at V and 2 bases at J, leaving 7 bases unmatched.

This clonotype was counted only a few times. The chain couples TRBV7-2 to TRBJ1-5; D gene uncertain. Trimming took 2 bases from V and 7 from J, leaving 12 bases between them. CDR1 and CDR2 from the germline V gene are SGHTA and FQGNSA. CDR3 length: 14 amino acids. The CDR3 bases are TGTGCCAGCAGCTTATGGGGTTCGGGGCAGCCCCAGCATTTT. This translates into CASSLWGSGQPQHF.

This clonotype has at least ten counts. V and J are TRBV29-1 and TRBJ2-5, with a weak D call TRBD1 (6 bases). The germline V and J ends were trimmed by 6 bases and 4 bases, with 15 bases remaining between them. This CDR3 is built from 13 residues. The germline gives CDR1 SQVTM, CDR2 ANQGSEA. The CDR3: CSVDRSFLETQYF. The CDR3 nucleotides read TGCAGCGTAGACAGGAGCTTCCTAGAGACCCAGTACTTC.

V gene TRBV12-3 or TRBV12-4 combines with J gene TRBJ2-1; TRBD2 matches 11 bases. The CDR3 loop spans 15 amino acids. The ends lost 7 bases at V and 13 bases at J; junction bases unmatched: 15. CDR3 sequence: CASIPTPIAGGPQFF. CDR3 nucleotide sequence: TGTGCCAGCATCCCCACCCCTATAGCGGGAGGGCCCCAGTTCTTC.

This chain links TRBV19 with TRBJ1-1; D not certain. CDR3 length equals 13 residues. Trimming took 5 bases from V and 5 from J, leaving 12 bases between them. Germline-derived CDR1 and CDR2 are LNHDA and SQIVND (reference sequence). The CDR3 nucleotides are TGTGCCAGTAGTCACGAAATTGGGACTGAAGCTTTCTTT. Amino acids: CASSHEIGTEAFF.

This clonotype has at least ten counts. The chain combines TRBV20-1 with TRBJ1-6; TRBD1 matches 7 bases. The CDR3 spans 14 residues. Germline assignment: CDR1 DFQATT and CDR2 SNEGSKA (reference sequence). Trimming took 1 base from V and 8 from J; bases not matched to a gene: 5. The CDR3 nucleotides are TGCAGTGCTAGAGGGCCGGACAGGTATTCACCCCTCCACTTT. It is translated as CSARGPDRYSPLHF.

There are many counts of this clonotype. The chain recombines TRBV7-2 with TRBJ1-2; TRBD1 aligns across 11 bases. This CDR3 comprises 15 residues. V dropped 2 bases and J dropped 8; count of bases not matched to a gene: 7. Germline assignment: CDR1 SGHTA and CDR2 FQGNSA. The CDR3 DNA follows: TGTGCCAGCAGCTTAAAAGGACAGGGGGCCTGGGGCTACACCTTC. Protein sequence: CASSLKGQGAWGYTF.

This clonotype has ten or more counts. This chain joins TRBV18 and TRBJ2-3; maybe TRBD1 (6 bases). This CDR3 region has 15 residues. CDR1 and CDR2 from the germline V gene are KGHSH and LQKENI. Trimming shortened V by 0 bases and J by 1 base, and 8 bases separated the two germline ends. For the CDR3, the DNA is TGTGCCAGCTCACCACCGTCAGGGGGCACAGATACGCAGTATTTT. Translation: CASSPPSGGTDTQYF.

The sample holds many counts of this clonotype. CDR3: CASSLASSGGALRGLGQYF. The CDR3 bases are TGTGCCAGCAGCTTAGCCTCTAGCGGGGGGGCCTTAAGGGGACTGGGCCAGTACTTC. V gene TRBV7-8 combines with J gene TRBJ2-5, with 12 bases lining up with TRBD2. CDR3 length equals 19 residues. Germline V lookup: CDR1 SGHVS, CDR2 FQNEAQ. J was trimmed by 10 bases and V by 0 bases; bases with no gene match: 18.